The following is a T cell receptor (beta chain) sequence with its context. The data stem from a study of T cell responses to AZD1222 COVID-19 vaccine. Whole-study context: Both about-4-week and about-12-week second-dose recipients were combined.

Germline lookup yields CDR1 SNHLY and CDR2 FYNNEI. V lost 8 bases to trimming and J lost 5 bases, with 10 bases between them. The CDR3 sequence is 12 residues long. TCRdb keeps only in-frame clones here, not all; method: immunoSEQ multiplex PCR. The table lists some 75,000 clones, about 88% of them singletons. The sequence was obtained from an adult in good health. Specimen: peripheral blood, collected on day 0 of AZD1222 vaccination. The chain carries TRBV2 and TRBJ2-1; D is possibly TRBD2 (6 bases). The chain's CDR3 is CASGGLDNEQFF. The CDR3, as DNA: TGTGCCAGCGGAGGGCTGGACAATGAGCAGTTCTTC.